This TCR beta chain was captured by sequencing in a study of blood T cells in healthy people across ages. As for the study in general: About one barcoded beta molecule was captured per two T cells (by template switching).

Each donor was a healthy Caucasian individual from Russia, aged roughly 6 to 100. The V and J ends lost 9 bases and 5 bases respectively, with 9 bases between them. The CDR3 loop spans 11 amino acids. CDR1 and CDR2 from the germline V gene are SGHTA and FQGNSA. Next came a second PCR, run for about 7 to 12 cycles, which used a sample-barcoded 5' primer along with a J-beta primer mix. TCRdb re-analysed the 5' RACE reads in MiXCR, keeping a single row per CDR3 protein. The sample lists over a million distinct CDR3 sequences, 40% to 55% occurring once. The V call is TRBV7-2, the J call TRBJ2-3; weak D call: TRBD2 (5 bases). The receptor was isolated from a woman in her sixties or seventies in good health. Input material: blood. In DNA form, the CDR3 reads TGTGCCAGTCTCGGAGGAGATACGCAGTATTTT. Its translation: CASLGGDTQYF.